The sequence of this T cell receptor beta chain was determined in a study of beta chain features in type 1 diabetes. At the level of the study: Researchers looked at fewer than 120,000,000 sorted cells across all samples.

About this clone: Antigen unknown.

All of the isolated RNA was reverse transcribed, so expressed TCRB transcripts were sequenced. The data were produced by immunoSEQ multiplex PCR, yet TCRdb's version contains in-frame clones alone and is incomplete. This sample yields over 650,000 clones, of which about 14% are seen a single time; 0.03% to 0.045% belongs to the top ten. Study-level findings and limits: PCR, the amplification step, might favor shorter templates, equally in patients and controls. Type 1 diabetes patients had moderately but significantly shorter TCRB CDR3s in all four CD4+ subsets.

Trimming shortened V by 0 bases and J by 2 bases, and 11 bases separated the two germline ends. The CDR3 has 15 amino acids. CDR1 MNHEY and CDR2 SVGAGI come from the germline V gene. The chain links TRBV6-5 to TRBJ2-7; D not certain. Sequencing was performed on naive CD4+ T cells from blood. The source of this sequence is a man aged 18 to 29 with type 1 diabetes. CDR3 coding DNA: TGTGCCAGCAGTTACTCGAGGACGGCAACCTACGAGCAGTACTTC. Translated, it gives CASSYSRTATYEQYF.